This TCR beta chain was documented in a study of blood T cell repertoires in COVID-19. About the research overall: T cells, B-cell-depleted T cells, or PBMCs supplied cDNA or gDNA.

Generated by immunoSEQ multiplex PCR, the TCRdb table keeps only in-frame clones and is missing some. The profile covers about 73,000 clones, with roughly 88% appearing a single time and more than 2% taken by the ten largest. Trimming left V 1 base short and J 2 bases short, with 10 bases between. CDR3 size: 14 residues. Germline CDR1 is SGHDT and CDR2 is YYEEEE. The material sequenced was peripheral blood. V usage is TRBV5-6 and J usage is TRBJ2-7, with TRBD1 as a possible D gene (5 bases). This clonotype was sampled from a man older than 75 with active or convalescent COVID-19. DNA for the CDR3: TGTGCCAGCAGCTTGCAGGGAACCACCTACGAGCAGTACTTC. Its translation is CASSLQGTTYEQYF.